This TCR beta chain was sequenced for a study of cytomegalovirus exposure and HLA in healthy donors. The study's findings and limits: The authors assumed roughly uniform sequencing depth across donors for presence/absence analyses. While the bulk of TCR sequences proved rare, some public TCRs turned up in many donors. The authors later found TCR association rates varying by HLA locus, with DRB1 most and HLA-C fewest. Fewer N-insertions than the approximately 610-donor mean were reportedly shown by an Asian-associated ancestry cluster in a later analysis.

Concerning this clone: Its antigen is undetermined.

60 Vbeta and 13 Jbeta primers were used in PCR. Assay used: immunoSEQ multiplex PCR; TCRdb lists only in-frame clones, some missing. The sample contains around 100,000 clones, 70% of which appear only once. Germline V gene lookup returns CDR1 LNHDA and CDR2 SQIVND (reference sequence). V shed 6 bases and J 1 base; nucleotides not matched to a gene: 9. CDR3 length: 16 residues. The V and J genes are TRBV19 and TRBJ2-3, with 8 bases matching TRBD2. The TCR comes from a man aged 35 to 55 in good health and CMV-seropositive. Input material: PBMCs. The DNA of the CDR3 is TGTGCCAGTAGACCATCGGTAGCGGGGCGCACAGATACGCAGTATTTT. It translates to CASRPSVAGRTDTQYF.